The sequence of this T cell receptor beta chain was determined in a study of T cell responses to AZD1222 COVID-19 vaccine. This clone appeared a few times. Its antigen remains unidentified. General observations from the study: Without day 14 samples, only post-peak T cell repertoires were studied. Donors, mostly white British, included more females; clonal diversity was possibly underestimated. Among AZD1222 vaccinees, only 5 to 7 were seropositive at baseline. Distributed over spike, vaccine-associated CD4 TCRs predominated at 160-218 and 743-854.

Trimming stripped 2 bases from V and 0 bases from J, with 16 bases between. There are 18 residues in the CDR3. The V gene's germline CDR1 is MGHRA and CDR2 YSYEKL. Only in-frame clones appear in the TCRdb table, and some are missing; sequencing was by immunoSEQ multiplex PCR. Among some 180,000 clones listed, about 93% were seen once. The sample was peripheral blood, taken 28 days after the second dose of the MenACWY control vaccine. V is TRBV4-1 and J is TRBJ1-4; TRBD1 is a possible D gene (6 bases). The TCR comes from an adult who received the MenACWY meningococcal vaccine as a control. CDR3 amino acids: CASSQSTGGSATNEKLFF. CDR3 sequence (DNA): TGCGCCAGCAGCCAATCCACTGGGGGCAGTGCAACTAATGAAAAACTGTTTTTT.